The next 9 T cell receptor delta chains were all read from a single sample in a study of Vδ1+ human thymocytes (dated by TCRdb to the late 2010s). Study-wide findings and limitations: Unlike the oligoclonal repertoires in peripheral blood, the thymic TRG and TRD repertoires appeared highly polyclonal, with Gaussian CDR3 length distributions.

Their antigens are not known. Sequenced on an Illumina MiSeq. RNA was isolated using the RNeasy mini kit, and reverse transcription was performed with Superscript III. To generate the CDR3 amplicons, a multiplex PCR was run using pooled V-gene forward primers together with a constant-region reverse primer that carried Illumina adaptor overhangs. Clones were re-identified by TCRdb from the public reads with CATT, and rows with the same DNA were merged. The sample data list around 56,000 delta-chain clones, and about 15% of these were observed just once. The ten largest account for roughly 0.37% of the sample. Source material: Vdelta1+ gamma-delta thymocytes from the thymus. Interpreted using the paper, the cell subset or site label stands for: FACS-sorted CD3+ TCRalphabeta- TCRVdelta1+ TCRVdelta2- thymocytes. These receptors all come from a girl less than two years old who had congenital heart surgery.

In this sample, this clone is medium-sized (0.01 to 0.1%). V gene TRDV2 combines with J gene TRDJ1, with D possibly being TRDD3 (5 bases). The length of the CDR3 is 16 residues. Germline lookup yields CDR1 GEAIGNYY and CDR2 EKD. V shed 5 bases and J shed 0 bases, with 18 bases lying between them. This CDR3 reads CACGQGPDGDTDKLIF. CDR3 coding DNA: TGTGCCTGTGGCCAAGGGCCGGATGGGGACACCGATAAACTCATCTTT.

The V and J genes are TRDV1 and TRDJ1, with a tentative D call TRDD3 (5 bases). The CDR3 loop spans 18 amino acids. Germline loops: CDR1 TSWWSYY, CDR2 QGS. Between the trimmed V and J ends, which lost 0 bases and 0 bases, there was a span of 17 bases. The DNA of the CDR3 is TGTGCTCTTGGGGAACTCTGTCCGGGGAGTATAGACACCGATAAACTCATCTTT. Its protein product is CALGELCPGSIDTDKLIF.

The chain has TRDV1 and TRDJ1, with D tentatively TRDD3 (6 bases). This CDR3 has 22 amino acids. Germline V lookup: CDR1 TSWWSYY, CDR2 QGS. The V gene lost 0 bases and the J gene lost 0 bases, with 29 bases spanning the gap. The CDR3 sequence: CALGELGTKGDDHSIYTDKLIF. CDR3 DNA: TGTGCTCTTGGGGAACTAGGGACCAAGGGGGACGATCATTCCATTTACACCGATAAACTCATCTTT.

This clone was recorded a few times. The chain joins TRDV1 to TRDJ1; TRDD3 matches at 13 bases. Germline assignment: CDR1 TSWWSYY and CDR2 QGS. J gave up 2 bases and V 4 bases, and 16 bases lay outside the gene matches. This CDR3 region has 20 residues. This CDR3 reads CALGAPTRLLGDTKTDKLIF. DNA of the CDR3: TGTGCTCTTGGGGCTCCTACACGGCTACTGGGGGATACGAAGACCGATAAACTCATCTTT.

The V call is TRDV1, the J call TRDJ1; D possibly corresponds to TRDD3 (6 bases). CDR3 length: 15 amino acids. V lost 1 base and J lost 8, with 17 bases in between. Looked up from germline, CDR1 is TSWWSYY and CDR2 is QGS. The CDR3 DNA follows: TGTGCTCTTGGGGAACGGCCCTTGGGGGGACCAAAACTCATCTTT. Translating gives CALGERPLGGPKLIF.

This clone appeared a few times. V gene TRDV1 combines with J gene TRDJ1, with 8 bases aligning to TRDD3. The CDR3 has 22 amino acids. Per germline, CDR1 TSWWSYY and CDR2 QGS. J was trimmed by 0 bases and V by 2 bases; bases with no gene match: 23. CDR3 in DNA: TGTGCTCTTGGGGAATCACGCACCCCTAGTGAGGGATACGGGGGGTACACCGATAAACTCATCTTT. It is translated as CALGESRTPSEGYGGYTDKLIF.

This clone is medium-sized in the sample. The genes are TRDV2 and TRDJ1; 9 bases agree with TRDD3. With 3 bases clipped from V and 0 bases from J, the junction kept 1 base outside the gene matches. The germline CDR1 and CDR2 sequences are GEAIGNYY and EKD. This CDR3 region has 14 residues. As DNA, the CDR3 is TGTGCCTGTGACTCTGGGGGATACACCGATAAACTCATCTTT. This codes for CACDSGGYTDKLIF.

To note about this clone: The junction departs from germline at one end; a sequencing error may be responsible. V usage is TRAV29/DV5 and J usage is TRDJ1; 8 bases fit TRDD2. The CDR3 spans 17 residues. CDR1 NSMFDY and CDR2 ISSIKDK come from the germline V gene. The CDR3 nucleotides are TGTGCAGCCCCCCGCTTCCTACAAGACTGGTTAACCGGTAAACTCATCTTT. It specifies CAAPRFLQDWLTGKLIF.

On this clone: This CDR3 is also generated by other DNA sequences in the sample. The chain combines TRDV1 with TRDJ1, with TRDD3 matching 13 bases. The junction had 28 bases not matched to a gene; V was cut back by 6 bases and J by 3 bases. CDR3 length equals 23 residues. The germline CDR1 and CDR2 sequences are TSWWSYY and QGS. In DNA, the CDR3 is TGTGCTCTTGGCGACCCCCCTTCCCAACGTCGTACTGGGGGATACGCGGGGCCCGATAAACTCATCTTT. Its translation is CALGDPPSQRRTGGYAGPDKLIF.